The clone carrying this TCR beta chain was recorded many times. Its antigen is still unknown. Researchers took RNA transcripts and amplified TCR beta CDR3 regions from them. The first-round RT-PCR employed HTBI primers together with the Qiagen OneStep RT-PCR kit. A multiplex PCR was then performed as the second round. Each CDR3 protein is one row after TCRdb ran MiXCR on the multiplex PCR reads. The table includes roughly 230,000 distinct CDR3 sequences, about 22% detected once. The data stem from a study of Graves' ophthalmopathy and Graves' hyperthyroidism. Study observations and caveats: Most expanded thyroid clonotypes above 0.001 frequency also appeared in blood.

The CDR3 runs to 11 residues. Trimming shortened V by 3 bases and J by 0 bases, and 3 bases separated the two germline ends. Germline V gene lookup returns CDR1 DFQATT and CDR2 SNEGSKA (reference sequence). Sample: peripheral blood. This chain links TRBV20-1 with TRBJ2-7; D is ambiguous. The TCR was taken from a woman in her forties or fifties with Graves' ophthalmopathy. The CDR3 sequence is CSASPSYEQYF. The CDR3 DNA is TGCAGTGCTAGTCCCTCCTACGAGCAGTACTTC.